There are many counts of the clone carrying this T cell receptor (beta chain). This sample is drawn from a study of Graves' ophthalmopathy and Graves' hyperthyroidism. Hyperthyroidism patients, all newly diagnosed, had under 2 months' duration and ages of 18 to 65. Germline CDR1 is SEHNR and CDR2 is FQNEAQ (reference sequence). The CDR3 extends over 14 amino acids. V lost 1 base and J 6 bases, leaving 13 bases between the germline ends. RNA served as the template for amplifying TCR beta CDR3 regions. Amplification began with first-round RT-PCR using HTBI primers, then second-round multiplex PCR was performed. TCRdb re-derived calls from the multiplex PCR reads in MiXCR, one entry per CDR3 protein. Among about 590,000 distinct CDR3 sequences listed, 39% were seen once.

The receptor comes from an adult man with Graves' hyperthyroidism. The chain recombines TRBV7-9 with TRBJ2-7; no clear D gene. Sequencing was done on a sample of peripheral blood or thyroid tissue (not recorded which). The DNA for the CDR3 is TGTGCCAGCAGCTTAGACGCCTCTCGTGGCGAGCAGTACTTC. It specifies CASSLDASRGEQYF.